What follows describes a single TCR beta chain. The CDR3 has 12 residues. V was clipped by 5 bases and J by 11 bases, with 14 bases between them. CDR1 is MNHEY, CDR2 SVGEGT, per germline. TCRbeta library construction was performed incorporating unique molecular identifiers. From the PCR reads, TCRdb called clonotypes with MiXCR, one entry per CDR3 protein. Among about 610,000 distinct CDR3 sequences listed, 10% were seen once. These data belong to a study of T-cell reconstitution after alpha-beta-depleted transplantation in children. The sample here was PBMCs from the stem cell graft donor, taken from the stem cell graft. The chain links TRBV6-2 or TRBV6-3 to TRBJ2-3; maybe TRBD2 (5 bases). This receptor was identified in a human donor who donated a stem cell graft to a child with acute myeloid leukemia. This CDR3 is CASSPGGLWQYF. DNA of the CDR3: TGTGCCAGCAGTCCCGGAGGTCTTTGGCAGTATTTT.